The T cell receptor beta chain described here comes from a study of CD8 T cells in ankylosing spondylitis. Study-level points and caveats: In the blood and synovial fluid of reactive arthritis, some motif variants had been previously reported. Researchers report that disease-linked clones proved CD8+ and relatively rare in peripheral blood. Reports say disease-linked clones showed up significantly more in matched ankylosing spondylitis synovial fluid. Seemingly distinctive of ankylosing spondylitis blood was a TCR beta motif formed by eight highly homologous variants.

Germline assignment: CDR1 SGHAT and CDR2 FQNNGV. Trimming removed 7 bases at V and 6 bases at J, with 16 bases between. This CDR3 is 13 amino acids long. Via MiXCR, TCRdb re-called the 5' RACE reads, giving one row per CDR3 protein. The table has a few hundred thousand distinct CDR3 sequences, around 20% seen once. A note on this clonotype: What it recognizes is unknown.

The receptor was isolated from a female donor with ankylosing spondylitis or in good health (not recorded which). V gene TRBV11-2 combines with J gene TRBJ2-7, with D unresolved. Sequenced sample: blood, either unsorted or a sorted T cell fraction (not recorded which). The chain's CDR3 is CASKPDLMGEQYF. The CDR3 DNA sequence: TGTGCCAGCAAACCGGACCTTATGGGCGAGCAGTACTTC.